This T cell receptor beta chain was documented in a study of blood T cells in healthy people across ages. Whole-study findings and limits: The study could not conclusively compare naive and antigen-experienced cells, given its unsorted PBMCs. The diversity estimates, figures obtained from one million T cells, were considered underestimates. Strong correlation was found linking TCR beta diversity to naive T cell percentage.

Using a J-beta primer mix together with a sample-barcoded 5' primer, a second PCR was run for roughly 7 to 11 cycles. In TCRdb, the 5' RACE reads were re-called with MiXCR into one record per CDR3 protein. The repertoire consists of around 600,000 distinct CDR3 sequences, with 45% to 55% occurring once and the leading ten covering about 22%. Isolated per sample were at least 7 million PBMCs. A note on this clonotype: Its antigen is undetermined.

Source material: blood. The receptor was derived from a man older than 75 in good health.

This chain's CDR3 is CAISNPPPAETQYF. The CDR3 DNA sequence: TGTGCCATCAGTAACCCACCCCCTGCGGAGACCCAGTACTTC. J is TRBJ2-5 and V is TRBV10-3; the D is unclear. The CDR3 is 14 amino acids. Trimming took 5 bases from V and 5 from J, leaving 15 bases between them. Germline V gives CDR1 ENHRY, CDR2 SYGVKD.